The 27 T cell receptor beta chains below all came from one sample that was sequenced in a study of cytomegalovirus exposure and HLA in healthy donors. 60 Vbeta and 13 Jbeta primers were used in PCR. Libraries were prepared by immunoSEQ multiplex PCR; TCRdb keeps only in-frame clonotypes and omits some of them. The sample lists 100,000 to 150,000 clones, roughly 80% occurring once. Sequences were obtained from PBMCs. These receptors all come from a woman between 18 and 29 years old in good health and CMV-seronegative.

Only a few counts were recorded for this clone. The chain employs TRBV5-4 and TRBJ1-2; TRBD1 agrees at 7 bases. The length of the CDR3 is 16 residues. Germline CDR1 SGHNT, CDR2 YYREEE (reference sequence). After removal of 3 bases from V and 3 bases from J, the junction contained 11 bases not matched to a gene. CDR3 in DNA: TGTGCCAGCAGCTCCAGAACAGGGGTCCCGGACTATGGCTACACCTTC. Translated: CASSSRTGVPDYGYTF.

In nucleotides, the CDR3 is TGTGCCAGCAGCGTTGCTAGCGGGGGGGGCAGTCAGTACTTC. Translating gives CASSVASGGGSQYF. V and J are TRBV9 and TRBJ2-4; 12 nucleotides line up with TRBD2. The germline CDR1 and CDR2 sequences are SGDLS and YYNGEE. The length of the CDR3 is 14 residues. J gave up 12 bases and V 2 bases, and 6 bases lay outside the gene matches.

The chain is built from TRBV9 and TRBJ1-2, with D possibly matching TRBD1 (6 bases). V was clipped by 4 bases and J by 4 bases, with 17 bases between them. The CDR3 sequence is 15 residues long. The V gene's germline CDR1 is SGDLS and CDR2 YYNGEE. In nucleotides, the CDR3 is TGTGCCAGCAGCCCACGGGACAAAAACGTCTATGGCTACACCTTC. It encodes CASSPRDKNVYGYTF. Full variable domain (outside the CDR3, taken from reference TRBV9 and TRBJ1-2): DSGVTQTPKHLITATGQRVTLRCSPRSGDLSVYWYQQSLDQGLQFLIQYYNGEERAKGNILERFSAQQFPDLHSELNLSSLELGDSALYFCASSPRDKNVYGYTFGSGTRLTVV.

The chain has TRBV27 and TRBJ1-5; D is undetermined. CDR1 is MNHEY, CDR2 SMNVEV, per germline (reference sequence). The CDR3 is 13 amino acids. V shed 3 bases and J shed 7 bases, with 10 bases lying between them. CDR3: CASSFGRAQPQHF. The CDR3 DNA reads TGTGCCAGCAGTTTCGGGCGGGCCCAGCCCCAGCATTTT.

The J gene is TRBJ2-7, the V gene TRBV30; D gene uncertain. The germline gives CDR1 GTSNPN, CDR2 SVGIG (reference sequence). This CDR3 has 14 residues. V was trimmed by 0 bases and J by 2 bases, leaving 11 bases between them. This CDR3 reads CAWSVLYDTYEQYF. The CDR3 DNA reads as TGTGCCTGGAGTGTACTCTATGATACCTACGAGCAGTACTTC.

The V call is TRBV2, the J call TRBJ1-2; D is unclear. CDR3 length: 14 residues. With 2 bases removed from V and 8 bases from J, the gap between germline ends came to 15 bases. Germline V lookup: CDR1 SNHLY, CDR2 FYNNEI. In nucleotides, the CDR3 is TGTGCCAGCAGTGAACAGGAACAATTTGGCGGCTACACCTTC. As protein: CASSEQEQFGGYTF.

J is TRBJ2-7 and V is TRBV11-2, with a weak D call TRBD2 (6 bases). From germline, CDR1 is SGHAT and CDR2 FQNNGV. This CDR3 has 15 residues. V lost 5 bases and J lost 2, with 16 bases in between. CDR3 nucleotides: TGTGCCAGCAGCCAGCGGAGGGACGGGACCTACGAGCAGTACTTC. It is translated as CASSQRRDGTYEQYF. Using reference TRBV11-2 and TRBJ2-7 for the parts outside the CDR3, the full variable domain is EAGVAQSPRYKIIEKRQSVAFWCNPISGHATLYWYQQILGQGPKLLIQFQNNGVVDDSQLPKDRFSAERLKGVDSTLKIQPAKLEDSAVYLCASSQRRDGTYEQYFGPGTRLTVT.

V usage is TRBV5-6 and J usage is TRBJ2-5; no firm D call. Trimming took off 10 bases at V and 5 bases at J, with 15 bases between the two ends. This CDR3 has 12 residues. Germline CDR1 is SGHDT and CDR2 is YYEEEE. This CDR3 reads CAASKAGETQYF. DNA for the CDR3: TGTGCCGCCTCAAAGGCAGGCGAGACCCAGTACTTC.

The V call is TRBV11-2, the J call TRBJ2-7; D not resolved. The V end lost 6 bases, the J end lost 0 bases, and 12 bases lay between the germline ends. This CDR3 comprises 14 residues. Germline V CDR1 and CDR2: SGHAT, FQNNGV. The CDR3 nucleotides read TGTGCCAGCAGTTCTGAGTTGTCCTCCTACGAGCAGTACTTC. This codes for CASSSELSSYEQYF.

This clone was counted only a few times. The rearrangement uses TRBV2 and TRBJ2-7; 11 bases align to TRBD2. This CDR3 spans 15 amino acids. Losses at the gene ends were 4 bases for V and 2 bases for J; bases not matched to a gene: 4. The V gene's germline CDR1 is SNHLY and CDR2 FYNNEI. The CDR3 loop reads CASSVLAGVAYEQYF. The CDR3 nucleotides read TGTGCCAGCAGTGTACTAGCGGGAGTGGCCTACGAGCAGTACTTC.

This chain uses TRBV18 with TRBJ2-7, with 7 bases identical to TRBD1. Germline V CDR1 and CDR2: KGHSH, LQKENI. Germline trimming cut 6 bases from V and 1 base from J; bases unmatched to any gene: 9. CDR3 length equals 15 residues. The CDR3 nucleotides are TGTGCCAGCTCGCCCAGACAGGGCAGTTCCTACGAGCAGTACTTC. Its protein is CASSPRQGSSYEQYF.

The chain employs TRBV6-5 and TRBJ1-5; possible D gene TRBD1, 6 bases. CDR3 length equals 14 residues. Trimming stripped 4 bases from V and 6 bases from J, with 13 bases between. Germline CDR1 MNHEY, CDR2 SVGAGI. CDR3 DNA: TGTGCCAGCAGTTCGTACAGGGTCGGTCAGCCCCAGCATTTT. Translated: CASSSYRVGQPQHF.

The CDR3 sequence is CASSLHRGTEAFF. CDR3 nucleotides: TGTGCCAGCTCATTACACCGGGGAACTGAAGCTTTCTTT. The chain carries TRBV11-1 and TRBJ1-1; D is ambiguous. The ends were cut back, 8 bases at V and 5 bases at J, with 15 bases in the middle. The CDR3 has 13 residues. From germline, CDR1 is SGHAT and CDR2 FQDESV (reference sequence).

This rearrangement joins TRBV9 to TRBJ2-7, with D tentatively TRBD2 (6 bases). V lost 0 bases, J lost 2 bases, and 12 bases lay in between. Germline V gene lookup returns CDR1 SGDLS and CDR2 YYNGEE. CDR3 length: 15 amino acids. CDR3 loop: CASSVEEGIPYEQYF. The CDR3 DNA is TGTGCCAGCAGCGTAGAGGAGGGTATTCCCTACGAGCAGTACTTC.

The gene calls are TRBV30 and TRBJ2-2, with 7 nucleotides matching TRBD1. The V gene's germline CDR1 is GTSNPN and CDR2 SVGIG (reference sequence). V dropped 3 bases and J dropped 5; count of bases not matched to a gene: 3. The CDR3 sequence is 13 residues long. The CDR3 bases are TGTGCCTGGAGCCCGGACAGGACCGGGGAGCTGTTTTTT. This gives the protein CAWSPDRTGELFF.

This clone was observed a few times. The J gene is TRBJ1-2, the V gene TRBV7-9; D perhaps matches TRBD1 (5 bases). Trimming shortened V by 6 bases and J by 7 bases, and 21 bases separated the two germline ends. Germline V lookup: CDR1 SEHNR, CDR2 FQNEAQ (reference sequence). There are 15 residues in the CDR3. CDR3: CASSSDSPFQSGYTF. DNA for the CDR3: TGTGCCAGCAGTTCCGACAGCCCCTTTCAGTCTGGCTACACCTTC.

V and J are TRBV12-5 and TRBJ2-3; D perhaps matches TRBD1 (6 bases). The CDR3 extends over 15 amino acids. V was shortened by 6 bases and J by 3 bases, with 16 bases between the two germline ends. The V gene's germline CDR1 is LGHNT and CDR2 FRNRAP. The CDR3 DNA follows: TGTGCTAGTGGAACAGGACAGTATAGGACAGATACGCAGTATTTT. The encoded protein is CASGTGQYRTDTQYF.

The chain recombines TRBV5-1 with TRBJ2-7, with no clear D. V was cut by 2 bases and J by 5 bases, with 11 bases left in between. Germline V gene lookup returns CDR1 SGHRS and CDR2 YFSETQ. This CDR3 contains 13 residues. CDR3 region: CASSFSSNHEQYF. Written as DNA, the CDR3 is TGCGCCAGCAGCTTTTCTAGTAACCACGAGCAGTACTTC.

The V call is TRBV7-8, the J call TRBJ2-3, with D possibly being TRBD2 (6 bases). Between the trimmed V and J ends, which lost 1 base and 9 bases, there was a span of 11 bases. The V gene's germline CDR1 is SGHVS and CDR2 FQNEAQ. The CDR3 loop spans 13 amino acids. The CDR3 loop is CASSLVPGGTQYF. CDR3 sequence (DNA): TGTGCCAGCAGCTTAGTCCCTGGGGGGACGCAGTATTTT.

The J gene is TRBJ2-4, the V gene TRBV6-1, with TRBD1 as a possible D gene (7 bases). Germline V lookup: CDR1 MNHNS, CDR2 SASEGT. This CDR3 spans 14 amino acids. The V gene lost 0 bases and the J gene lost 15 bases, with 18 bases spanning the gap. CDR3 residues: CASSEAAEGAHRYF. The DNA for the CDR3 is TGTGCCAGCAGTGAAGCCGCGGAGGGGGCTCATCGGTACTTC.

The V call is TRBV11-2, the J call TRBJ2-1; TRBD1 is a possible D gene (7 bases). The V gene's germline CDR1 is SGHAT and CDR2 FQNNGV. With 5 bases removed from V and 15 bases from J, the gap between germline ends came to 20 bases. This CDR3 region has 13 residues. Here the CDR3 reads CASSHSPHRGGFF. In DNA form, the CDR3 reads TGTGCCAGCAGCCATAGTCCCCACAGGGGAGGGTTCTTC.

In its sample, this clone was seen once. J is TRBJ2-1 and V is TRBV19, with 8 bases that match TRBD1. Germline V gene lookup returns CDR1 LNHDA and CDR2 SQIVND (reference sequence). Unmatched junction bases numbered 12, after V lost 8 bases and J lost 3 bases. The CDR3 spans 16 residues. The CDR3 reads CASQRQGAQYYNEQFF. The DNA for the CDR3 is TGTGCCAGTCAAAGGCAGGGGGCCCAGTACTACAATGAGCAGTTCTTC.

This chain connects TRBV6-1 to TRBJ1-5; D is uncertain. This CDR3 region has 14 residues. Trimming removed 1 base at V and 4 bases at J, with 8 bases between. Per the germline V gene, CDR1 is MNHNS and CDR2 is SASEGT. Here the CDR3 reads CASSEGPLNQPQHF. In DNA form, the CDR3 reads TGTGCCAGCAGTGAAGGTCCCCTAAATCAGCCCCAGCATTTT.

The chain employs TRBV5-1 and TRBJ2-5, with 9 nucleotides matching TRBD1. The V and J ends lost 2 bases and 2 bases, in that order; junction bases with no gene match: 4. The CDR3 contains 15 residues. CDR1 and CDR2 from the germline V gene are SGHRS and YFSETQ. In DNA, the CDR3 is TGCGCCAGCAGCTTATTTGGGACAGGGCAAGAGACCCAGTACTTC. It specifies CASSLFGTGQETQYF.

This clone was recorded once. The CDR3 reads CASSPSRSSSYNEQFF. CDR3 sequence (DNA): TGCGCCAGCAGCCCATCACGGAGCTCCTCCTACAATGAGCAGTTCTTC. The chain has TRBV4-1 and TRBJ2-1; D is ambiguous. The CDR3 extends over 16 amino acids. Germline V gene lookup returns CDR1 MGHRA and CDR2 YSYEKL. V was clipped by 4 bases and J by 0 bases, with 13 bases between them.

CDR3 sequence reads: CATSPGGGQPQHF. CDR3 nucleotides: TGTGCCACCTCCCCTGGGGGCGGACAGCCCCAGCATTTT. V and J are TRBV2 and TRBJ1-5, with a possible D match to TRBD1 (6 bases). V was clipped by 10 bases and J by 7 bases, with 17 bases between them. The CDR3 has 13 amino acids. CDR1 and CDR2 (germline): SNHLY, FYNNEI.

The V call is TRBV2, the J call TRBJ1-6; D gene unclear. The CDR3 extends over 14 amino acids. V lost 3 bases and J 9 bases, leaving 12 bases between the germline ends. The germline V gene has CDR1 SNHLY and CDR2 FYNNEI. The CDR3 bases are TGTGCCAGCAGTGAGGTGGCGGGCGTTTCACCCCTCCACTTT. It codes for CASSEVAGVSPLHF.